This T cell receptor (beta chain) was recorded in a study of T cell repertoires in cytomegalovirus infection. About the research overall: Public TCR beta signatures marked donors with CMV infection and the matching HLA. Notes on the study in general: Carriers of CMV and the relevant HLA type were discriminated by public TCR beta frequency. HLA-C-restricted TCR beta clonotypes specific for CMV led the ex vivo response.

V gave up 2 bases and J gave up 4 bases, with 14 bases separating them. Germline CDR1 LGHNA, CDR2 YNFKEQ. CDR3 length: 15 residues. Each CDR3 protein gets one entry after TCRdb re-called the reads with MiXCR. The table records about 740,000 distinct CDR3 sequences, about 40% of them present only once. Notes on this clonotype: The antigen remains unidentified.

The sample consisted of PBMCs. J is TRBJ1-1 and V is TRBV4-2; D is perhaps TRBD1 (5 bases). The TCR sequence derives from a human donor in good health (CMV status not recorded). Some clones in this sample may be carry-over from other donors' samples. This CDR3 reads CASSQSRGEGTEAFF. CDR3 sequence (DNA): TGTGCCAGCAGCCAATCTCGGGGCGAGGGCACTGAAGCTTTCTTT.